Listed here are 31 T cell receptor beta chains from one sample, sequenced in a study of T-cell reconstitution after alpha-beta-depleted transplantation in children. A TCRbeta library incorporating unique molecular identifiers was prepared. One entry per CDR3 protein, called by TCRdb with MiXCR from the PCR reads. The data show roughly 350,000 distinct CDR3 sequences, 10% seen once. The source material was PBMCs from the stem cell graft donor, sampled from the stem cell graft. These receptors originate from a human donor who donated a stem cell graft to a child with acute lymphoblastic leukemia.

This clonotype was recorded a few times. J is TRBJ1-4 and V is TRBV5-1; weak D call: TRBD1 (5 bases). CDR1 SGHRS and CDR2 YFSETQ come from the germline V gene. V gave up 0 bases and J gave up 5 bases, with 8 bases separating them. The CDR3 runs to 14 residues. The CDR3 region has the DNA TGCGCCAGCAGCTTGGGACAGTTCAATGAAAAACTGTTTTTT. Its protein product is CASSLGQFNEKLFF.

This clonotype was seen many times. The V call is TRBV7-9, the J call TRBJ2-1; D might be TRBD1 or TRBD2, each matching 6 bases. Per germline, CDR1 SEHNR and CDR2 FQNEAQ (reference sequence). V gave up 5 bases and J gave up 8 bases, with 25 bases separating them. The CDR3 loop spans 17 amino acids. The CDR3 loop reads CASSPPGADRSIDEQFF. The CDR3 DNA reads TGTGCCAGCAGCCCTCCGGGGGCAGACCGGTCGATCGATGAGCAGTTCTTC.

The V gene is TRBV28, the J gene TRBJ2-5; possibly TRBD1 for D (6 bases). The CDR3 has 15 amino acids. The germline gives CDR1 MDHEN, CDR2 SYDVKM. V was shortened by 1 base and J by 2 bases, with 11 bases between the two germline ends. CDR3 loop: CASSLLAQGQETQYF. The CDR3 DNA reads as TGTGCCAGCAGTTTATTAGCGCAGGGGCAAGAGACCCAGTACTTC.

This clonotype was seen a few times. The chain employs TRBV12-3 or TRBV12-4 and TRBJ2-4; D uncertain. Trimming shortened V by 4 bases and J by 0 bases, and 16 bases separated the two germline ends. CDR3 size: 17 residues. As DNA, the CDR3 is TGTGCCAGCAGTTCCCCGGGCGTTGGGCTAGCCAAAAACATTCAGTACTTC. Translated, it gives CASSSPGVGLAKNIQYF.

The V and J genes are TRBV4-1 and TRBJ2-3; 10 bases fit TRBD2. The length of the CDR3 is 16 residues. Germline V gene data show CDR1 as MGHRA and CDR2 as YSYEKL. The V and J ends lost 1 base and 4 bases, in that order; junction bases with no gene match: 5. The CDR3 protein is CASSQGIAGGPDTQYF. The CDR3 DNA reads as TGCGCCAGCAGCCAAGGCATAGCGGGAGGACCAGATACGCAGTATTTT.

The rearrangement joins TRBV5-6 to TRBJ1-2; 10 bases fit TRBD1. The germline V gene encodes CDR1 SGHDT and CDR2 YYEEEE. The CDR3 spans 14 residues. The J segment lost 3 bases and the V segment lost 7 bases, leaving 6 bases of the junction unmatched. CDR3 amino acids: CASELDRGDYGYTF. As DNA, the CDR3 is TGTGCCAGCGAACTGGACAGGGGGGACTATGGCTACACCTTC.

This clonotype was observed a few times. The rearrangement joins TRBV5-1 to TRBJ2-7; TRBD2 might be the D (5 bases). This CDR3 has 15 amino acids. V lost 0 bases to trimming and J lost 5 bases, with 15 bases between them. From germline, CDR1 is SGHRS and CDR2 YFSETQ. CDR3 sequence reads: CASSLVGGGGNEQYF. CDR3 DNA sequence: TGCGCCAGCAGCTTGGTGGGCGGAGGCGGCAACGAGCAGTACTTC. The entire variable domain, with the rest obtained from reference TRBV5-1 and TRBJ2-7, is as follows: KAGVTQTPRYLIKTRGQQVTLSCSPISGHRSVSWYQQTPGQGLQFLFEYFSETQRNKGNFPGRFSGRQFSNSRSEMNVSTLELGDSALYLCASSLVGGGGNEQYFGPGTRLTVT.

The chain recombines TRBV4-3 with TRBJ2-7, with D perhaps matching TRBD2 (6 bases). CDR1 and CDR2 from the germline V gene are LGHNA and YSLEER. V dropped 1 base and J dropped 0 bases, with 10 bases sitting between them. CDR3 length equals 15 residues. CDR3 protein: CASSQGRGSSYEQYF. In DNA, the CDR3 is TGCGCCAGCAGCCAAGGACGGGGGAGCTCCTACGAGCAGTACTTC.

J is TRBJ2-5 and V is TRBV5-1, with 14 bases identical to TRBD2. V lost 0 bases to trimming and J lost 5 bases; unmatched junction nucleotides: 9. The germline V gene has CDR1 SGHRS and CDR2 YFSETQ. The CDR3 consists of 18 residues. In DNA, the CDR3 is TGCGCCAGCAGCTTGGGGGGGACTAGCGGGAGATGGAGTGAGACCCAGTACTTC. Translating it yields CASSLGGTSGRWSETQYF.

This clonotype was picked up a small number of times. CDR3: CAIRGWTSGSIHEQFF. CDR3 bases: TGTGCCATCAGGGGATGGACTAGCGGGAGTATCCATGAGCAGTTCTTC. The chain links TRBV10-3 to TRBJ2-1; TRBD2 matches at 13 bases. V lost 6 bases to trimming and J lost 8 bases; unmatched junction nucleotides: 10. Germline-derived CDR1 and CDR2 are ENHRY and SYGVKD. This CDR3 is built from 16 residues.

This clonotype was detected only a few times. This chain uses TRBV12-3 or TRBV12-4 with TRBJ2-5; 13 bases are a match to TRBD2. Trimming at V came to 5 bases and at J to 7 bases, leaving 7 bases not matched to a gene. CDR3 length: 15 residues. CDR3 in amino acids: CASSPLAGGRGTQYF. CDR3 coding DNA: TGTGCCAGCAGTCCACTAGCGGGGGGGCGGGGGACCCAGTACTTC.

This clonotype occurred a few times. The chain carries TRBV6-5 and TRBJ2-1; 7 positions match TRBD2. Trimming cost V 0 bases and J 8 bases; bases outside gene matches: 10. The CDR3 spans 16 residues. Per germline, CDR1 MNHEY and CDR2 SVGAGI. For the CDR3, the DNA is TGTGCCAGCAGTTACTCGGCTAGCGGTCTCCGCTATGAGCAGTTCTTC. Translating gives CASSYSASGLRYEQFF.

The chain couples TRBV20-1 to TRBJ2-7; the D gene could be TRBD1 or TRBD2 (5 bases each). Germline V gene data show CDR1 as DFQATT and CDR2 as SNEGSKA (reference sequence). Trimming cost V 3 bases and J 2 bases, with 17 bases left between them. The CDR3 extends over 15 amino acids. CDR3 DNA: TGCAGTGCTAGTCCCCGGGGAAGGGGCACCTACGAGCAGTACTTC. Residues: CSASPRGRGTYEQYF.

This clonotype was seen a handful of times. The V and J genes are TRBV15 and TRBJ2-7; possible D gene TRBD1, 5 bases. The V gene lost 0 bases and the J gene lost 1 base, with 16 bases spanning the gap. CDR1 is LNHNV, CDR2 YYDKDF, per germline (reference sequence). This CDR3 has 17 residues. The CDR3, as DNA: TGTGCCACCAGCAGAGATGCTAGGGCAGGGTATTCCTACGAGCAGTACTTC. This sequence encodes CATSRDARAGYSYEQYF.

The chain employs TRBV9 and TRBJ2-1, with 8 nucleotides matching TRBD2. Trimming at V came to 3 bases and at J to 4 bases, leaving 6 bases not matched to a gene. CDR1 SGDLS and CDR2 YYNGEE come from the germline V gene. The CDR3 runs to 15 residues. CDR3 loop: CASSGEREWYNEQFF. CDR3 bases: TGTGCCAGCAGCGGAGAGCGGGAGTGGTACAATGAGCAGTTCTTC.

The chain is built from TRBV7-9 and TRBJ1-4; possibly TRBD1 for D (5 bases). The CDR3 has 14 residues. V was cut by 4 bases and J by 7 bases, with 13 bases left in between. Germline V gene lookup returns CDR1 SEHNR and CDR2 FQNEAQ (reference sequence). The CDR3 DNA reads TGTGCCAGCAGCTCCGGGGAGAGGGGTGAAAAACTGTTTTTT. It translates to CASSSGERGEKLFF. Full variable domain (rest looked up from reference TRBV7-9 and TRBJ1-4): DTGVSQNPRHKITKRGQNVTFRCDPISEHNRLYWYRQTLGQGPEFLTYFQNEAQLEKSRLLSDRFSAERPKGSFSTLEIQRTEQGDSAMYLCASSSGERGEKLFFGSGTQLSVL.

This chain uses TRBV5-6 with TRBJ2-1, with 12 nucleotides matching TRBD2. CDR1 and CDR2 (germline): SGHDT, YYEEEE. Unmatched junction bases numbered 9, after V lost 1 base and J lost 4 bases. The CDR3 loop spans 18 amino acids. Here the CDR3 reads CASSLILAGGSKYNEQFF. The CDR3, as DNA: TGTGCCAGCAGCTTGATACTAGCGGGAGGTTCAAAATACAATGAGCAGTTCTTC.

V usage is TRBV5-1 and J usage is TRBJ2-1; 7 bases are shared with TRBD2. CDR3 length: 15 amino acids. The germline CDR1 and CDR2 sequences are SGHRS and YFSETQ. With 2 bases clipped from V and 3 bases from J, the junction kept 5 bases outside the gene matches. The CDR3 here is CASSLTSEVYNEQFF. The CDR3 DNA reads as TGCGCCAGCAGCTTAACTAGCGAGGTCTACAATGAGCAGTTCTTC.

The V call is TRBV7-2, the J call TRBJ2-5; D remains ambiguous. The V gene's germline CDR1 is SGHTA and CDR2 FQGNSA. Trimming left V 2 bases short and J 3 bases short, with 10 bases between. The CDR3 is 14 amino acids. Written as DNA, the CDR3 is TGTGCCAGCAGCTTAAACGGCGGAGAAGAGACCCAGTACTTC. It translates to CASSLNGGEETQYF.

The J gene is TRBJ1-1, the V gene TRBV27; D might be TRBD1 (5 bases). V lost 5 bases and J 4 bases, leaving 8 bases between the germline ends. CDR3 size: 12 residues. Germline V gene sequence: CDR1 MNHEY, CDR2 SMNVEV (reference sequence). CDR3 sequence (DNA): TGTGCCAGCAGTGAAAGGGGCACTGAAGCTTTCTTT. Protein sequence: CASSERGTEAFF.

V gene TRBV4-2 combines with J gene TRBJ2-2; TRBD1 matches 8 bases. CDR3 length: 22 amino acids. V was pared by 1 base and J by 4 bases, with 23 bases of the junction left unmatched. Germline values: CDR1 LGHNA, CDR2 YNFKEQ. The CDR3 sequence: CASSQVPGPNDRGRWGTGELFF. The CDR3 DNA reads TGTGCCAGCAGCCAAGTTCCGGGGCCGAACGACAGGGGCCGTTGGGGCACCGGGGAGCTGTTTTTT.

A word on this clonotype: The junction departs from the called germline gene at one end, perhaps through a read error. The V call is TRBV20-1, the J call TRBJ2-3; 8 bases line up with TRBD2. The V gene's germline CDR1 is DFQATT and CDR2 SNEGSKA (reference sequence). The CDR3 spans 17 residues. The CDR3 spells CCARVQWVAGRGDTQYF. CDR3 sequence (DNA): TGCTGTGCTAGAGTTCAATGGGTAGCGGGACGTGGAGATACGCAGTATTTT.

This clonotype came up many times. This chain joins TRBV18 and TRBJ2-2; 10 nucleotides match TRBD2. The V and J ends lost 2 bases and 3 bases, in that order; junction bases with no gene match: 0. This CDR3 has 15 residues. Germline V gene data show CDR1 as KGHSH and CDR2 as LQKENI. The CDR3 here is CASSPGTSDTGELFF. In DNA form, the CDR3 reads TGTGCCAGCTCACCAGGGACTAGCGACACCGGGGAGCTGTTTTTT. Together with reference TRBV18 and TRBJ2-2, the CDR3 gives the full variable domain: NAGVMQNPRHLVRRRGQEARLRCSPMKGHSHVYWYRQLPEEGLKFMVYLQKENIIDESGMPKERFSAEFPKEGPSILRIQQVVRGDSAAYFCASSPGTSDTGELFFGEGSRLTVL.

This clonotype was recorded many times. The chain combines TRBV9 with TRBJ2-7; TRBD1 agrees at 7 bases. From germline, CDR1 is SGDLS and CDR2 YYNGEE. J was trimmed by 4 bases and V by 3 bases; bases with no gene match: 10. The CDR3 has 15 amino acids. The CDR3 reads CASSEGGAEIYEQYF. Written as DNA, the CDR3 is TGTGCCAGCAGCGAAGGGGGCGCGGAGATTTACGAGCAGTACTTC.

This clonotype was counted a few times. The chain links TRBV20-1 to TRBJ2-7; 10 bases agree with TRBD2. This CDR3 has 18 amino acids. Germline trimming cut 6 bases from V and 1 base from J; bases unmatched to any gene: 18. The germline gives CDR1 DFQATT, CDR2 SNEGSKA (reference sequence). CDR3 sequence: CSAPEELAGTSVSYEQYF. CDR3 nucleotides: TGCAGTGCCCCCGAAGAGTTAGCCGGGACTAGCGTATCCTACGAGCAGTACTTC.

The chain couples TRBV20-1 to TRBJ2-7; D is unresolved. V was clipped by 0 bases and J by 1 base, with 7 bases between them. Per the germline V gene, CDR1 is DFQATT and CDR2 is SNEGSKA (reference sequence). The CDR3 sequence is 13 residues long. This chain's CDR3 is CSARDAFSYEQYF. CDR3 DNA sequence: TGCAGTGCTAGAGATGCCTTTTCCTACGAGCAGTACTTC.

V usage is TRBV5-5 and J usage is TRBJ2-1, with 9 positions matching TRBD2. The CDR3 is made up of 15 amino acids. Germline V lookup: CDR1 SGHKS, CDR2 YYEKEE (reference sequence). J lost 2 bases, V lost 5 bases, and 5 bases had no gene match. CDR3 protein: CASRWTSATYNEQFF. CDR3 sequence (DNA): TGTGCCAGCAGGTGGACTAGCGCTACCTACAATGAGCAGTTCTTC.

This clonotype has a handful of counts. The chain employs TRBV6-2 or TRBV6-3 and TRBJ2-1, with D unclear. CDR1 and CDR2 (germline): MNHEY, SVGEGT. The CDR3 is made up of 14 amino acids. With 2 bases removed from V and 2 bases from J, the gap between germline ends came to 7 bases. The CDR3: CASSYPSTYNEQFF. The CDR3 coding sequence is TGTGCCAGCAGTTACCCTAGTACCTACAATGAGCAGTTCTTC.

This clonotype was observed a few times. The J gene is TRBJ2-1, the V gene TRBV7-9; possible D gene TRBD1, 6 bases. V was shortened by 1 base and J by 13 bases, with 11 bases between the two germline ends. This CDR3 has 12 amino acids. Germline lookup yields CDR1 SEHNR and CDR2 FQNEAQ (reference sequence). The CDR3 coding sequence is TGTGCCAGCAGCTTAGTTTCAGGGGTCCAGTTCTTC. This translates into CASSLVSGVQFF.

This chain connects TRBV7-2 to TRBJ2-7; D is unclear. Trimming stripped 8 bases from V and 3 bases from J, with 8 bases between. The CDR3 length is 11 residues. Germline CDR1 SGHTA, CDR2 FQGNSA. CDR3 in amino acids: CASVGIYEQYF. CDR3 sequence (DNA): TGTGCCAGCGTAGGGATCTACGAGCAGTACTTC.

The chain combines TRBV6-1 with TRBJ1-1; unclear D gene. Germline V gives CDR1 MNHNS, CDR2 SASEGT. This CDR3 region has 14 residues. V lost 7 bases and J lost 2, with 14 bases in between. The CDR3 DNA reads as TGTGCCAGCATCATGGGAGCGAGTAACACTGAAGCTTTCTTT. Protein sequence: CASIMGASNTEAFF.